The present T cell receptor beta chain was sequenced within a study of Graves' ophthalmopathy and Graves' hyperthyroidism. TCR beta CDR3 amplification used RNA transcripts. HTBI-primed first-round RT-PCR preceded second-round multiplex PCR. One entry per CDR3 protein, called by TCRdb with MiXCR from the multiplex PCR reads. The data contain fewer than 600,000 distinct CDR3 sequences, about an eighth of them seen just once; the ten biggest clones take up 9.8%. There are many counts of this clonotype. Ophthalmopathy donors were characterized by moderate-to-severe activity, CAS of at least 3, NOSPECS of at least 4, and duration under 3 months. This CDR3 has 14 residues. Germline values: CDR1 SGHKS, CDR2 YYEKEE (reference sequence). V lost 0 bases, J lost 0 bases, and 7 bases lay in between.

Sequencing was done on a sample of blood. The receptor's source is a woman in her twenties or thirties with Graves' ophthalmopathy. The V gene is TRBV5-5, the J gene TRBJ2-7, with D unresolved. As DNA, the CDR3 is TGTGCCAGCAGCTTGGTAATCAACTCCTACGAGCAGTACTTC. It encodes CASSLVINSYEQYF.